The next 2 T cell receptor beta chains were all read from a single sample in a study of T cells in Graves' hyperthyroidism and ophthalmopathy. Amplification targeted TCR beta CDR3 regions from RNA transcripts. HTBI primers were the set used in a first-round RT-PCR of the TCR CDR3. Via MiXCR, TCRdb re-called the multiplex PCR reads, giving one row per CDR3 protein. The profile covers approximately 620,000 distinct CDR3 sequences, with 16% appearing a single time and roughly 3.4% taken by the ten largest. Sample: blood. The receptors were gathered from a woman aged 40 to 49 with Graves' ophthalmopathy.

This clonotype was seen a few times. This chain joins TRBV6-5 and TRBJ1-4; D remains ambiguous. There are 15 residues in the CDR3. Germline V gene data show CDR1 as MNHEY and CDR2 as SVGAGI. Trimming stripped 0 bases from V and 7 bases from J, with 12 bases between. CDR3 DNA: TGTGCCAGCAGTTACTCTGGTCTGCAAGGTGAAAAACTGTTTTTT. As protein: CASSYSGLQGEKLFF.

There are many counts of this clonotype. The genes are TRBV11-2 and TRBJ2-2; maybe TRBD2 (6 bases). CDR3 length equals 15 residues. V shed 5 bases and J shed 3 bases, with 13 bases lying between them. Germline CDR1 reads SGHAT; CDR2 reads FQNNGV. CDR3: CASSPWRDYTGELFF. The CDR3 DNA sequence: TGTGCCAGCAGCCCCTGGCGGGACTACACCGGGGAGCTGTTTTTT.